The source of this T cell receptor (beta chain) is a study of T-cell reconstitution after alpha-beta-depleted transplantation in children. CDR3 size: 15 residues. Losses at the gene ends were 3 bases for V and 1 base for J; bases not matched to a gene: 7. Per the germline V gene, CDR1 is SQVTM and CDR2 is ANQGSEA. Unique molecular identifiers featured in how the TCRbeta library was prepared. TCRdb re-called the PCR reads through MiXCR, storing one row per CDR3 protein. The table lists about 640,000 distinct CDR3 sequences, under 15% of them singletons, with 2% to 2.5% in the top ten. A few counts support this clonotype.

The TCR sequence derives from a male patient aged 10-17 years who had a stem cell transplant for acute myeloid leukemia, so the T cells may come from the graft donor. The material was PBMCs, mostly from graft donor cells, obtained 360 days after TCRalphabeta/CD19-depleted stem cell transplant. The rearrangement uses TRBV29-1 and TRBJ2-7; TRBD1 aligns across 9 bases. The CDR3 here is CSVDTGTGISYEQYF. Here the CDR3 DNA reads TGCAGCGTTGATACCGGGACAGGGATTTCCTACGAGCAGTACTTC.